This TCR beta chain is from a study of shared clonotypes between healthy human individuals. The assay was run at deep level. Clones were read by immunoSEQ multiplex PCR, and TCRdb kept only the in-frame ones, dropping some. The table records around 2,000,000 clones, about 95% of them present only once. Germline V lookup: CDR1 MNHEY, CDR2 SMNVEV (reference sequence). The CDR3 has 16 amino acids. Trimming removed 0 bases from V and 5 bases from J, with 17 bases in between. About this clone: Its antigen is as yet unknown.

Regarding the study as a whole: Clonotypes shared by all four sorted-subset donors had higher generation probabilities than non-shared clonotypes.

Naive CD8 cells comprised CD45RO-negative, CCR7-positively selected cells, excluding terminally differentiated effector memory CD45RA+ cells. The source material was naive CD8+ T cells sorted from blood. The sequence came from a man aged 18 to 35 in good health. The gene calls are TRBV27 and TRBJ2-7, with D perhaps being TRBD1 or TRBD2 (5 bases each). The CDR3 protein is CASSLSRGAGIHEQYF. CDR3 nucleotides: TGTGCCAGCAGTTTATCAAGGGGAGCCGGGATCCACGAGCAGTACTTC.